The 16 T cell receptor beta chains listed next were all sequenced from one sample in a study of patients and donors after allogeneic stem cell transplantation. Each CDR3 protein is one row after TCRdb ran MiXCR on the RT-PCR reads. The sample lists about 40,000 distinct CDR3 sequences; roughly 29% were seen once. The sequenced sample was blood, either unsorted or a sorted T cell fraction (not recorded which). The source of these receptors is a human donor who was either an allogeneic HSCT recipient or a stem cell or donor lymphocyte infusion donor (not recorded which). It is not recorded whose cells these are; they may come from a transplant donor.

This chain links TRBV7-2 with TRBJ1-4; TRBD1 might be the D (6 bases). The length of the CDR3 is 13 residues. Germline V gene data show CDR1 as SGHTA and CDR2 as FQGNSA. V was trimmed by 5 bases and J by 7 bases, leaving 11 bases between them. The CDR3 is CASSAQTGEKLFF. CDR3 nucleotides: TGTGCCAGCAGCGCGCAGACAGGTGAAAAACTGTTTTTT.

There are a few counts of this clonotype. CDR3 DNA: TGTGCCAGCAGTCCTATGGGCGGCCCCTACGAGCAGTACTTC. This translates into CASSPMGGPYEQYF. The chain has TRBV25-1 and TRBJ2-7, with no clear D. There are 14 residues in the CDR3. Germline CDR1 is MGHDK and CDR2 is SYGVNS. V dropped 5 bases and J dropped 2 bases, with 13 bases sitting between them.

This clonotype was counted at least ten times. The CDR3 protein is CAITKGGTPNTEAFF. The CDR3 DNA sequence: TGTGCCATCACCAAAGGAGGGACCCCGAACACTGAAGCTTTCTTT. The chain is built from TRBV10-3 and TRBJ1-1; D is possibly TRBD1 (5 bases). V lost 7 bases and J lost 1, with 16 bases in between. Germline values: CDR1 ENHRY, CDR2 SYGVKD. This CDR3 is 15 amino acids long.

This chain connects TRBV3-1 to TRBJ2-5, with 14 bases that match TRBD2. There are 19 residues in the CDR3. Looked up from germline, CDR1 is LGHDT and CDR2 is YNNKEL (reference sequence). V lost 4 bases and J lost 1; bases outside the gene matches: 11. CDR3 loop: CASSPGGLAGEGGQETQYF. In DNA, the CDR3 is TGTGCCAGCAGCCCAGGGGGACTAGCGGGAGAAGGGGGCCAAGAGACCCAGTACTTC.

The chain carries TRBV18 and TRBJ1-3; tentative D call: TRBD1 (5 bases). Trimming stripped 6 bases from V and 0 bases from J, with 21 bases between. CDR3 length: 18 amino acids. Per the germline V gene, CDR1 is KGHSH and CDR2 is LQKENI. Here the CDR3 reads CASSPGPSNTFSGNTIYF. The DNA of the CDR3 is TGTGCCAGCTCCCCGGGACCTTCCAACACCTTCTCTGGAAACACCATATATTTT. Variable domain in full (rest from reference TRBV18 and TRBJ1-3): NAGVMQNPRHLVRRRGQEARLRCSPMKGHSHVYWYRQLPEEGLKFMVYLQKENIIDESGMPKERFSAEFPKEGPSILRIQQVVRGDSAAYFCASSPGPSNTFSGNTIYFGEGSWLTVV.

The sample holds a few counts of this clonotype. V gene TRBV7-2 combines with J gene TRBJ1-6; no clear D. Trimming left V 2 bases short and J 0 bases short, with 8 bases between. This CDR3 comprises 16 residues. Germline loops: CDR1 SGHTA, CDR2 FQGNSA. CDR3 sequence (DNA): TGTGCCAGCAGCTTATTTGAGGGCTCCTATAATTCACCCCTCCACTTT. Translated, it gives CASSLFEGSYNSPLHF.

This clonotype was detected only a few times. DNA for the CDR3: TGTGCCAGCTCACCACCCTCGATAGGACAGGGAAATCAGCCCCAGCATTTT. Translated: CASSPPSIGQGNQPQHF. This sequence joins TRBV18 and TRBJ1-5, with TRBD1 matching over 8 bases. The germline V gene has CDR1 KGHSH and CDR2 LQKENI. V dropped 0 bases and J dropped 4; count of bases not matched to a gene: 8. The CDR3 length is 17 residues.

The chain joins TRBV18 to TRBJ1-2; D not certain. V lost 2 bases, J lost 4 bases, and 8 bases lay in between. Germline values: CDR1 KGHSH, CDR2 LQKENI. The CDR3 consists of 13 residues. The CDR3 sequence is CASSPEGLYGYTF. The CDR3 DNA sequence: TGTGCCAGCTCACCAGAAGGTCTCTATGGCTACACCTTC.

The rearrangement uses TRBV7-9 and TRBJ1-1; D is uncertain. This CDR3 region has 11 residues. Germline values: CDR1 SEHNR, CDR2 FQNEAQ (reference sequence). Trimming stripped 5 bases from V and 4 bases from J, with 5 bases between. The CDR3 is CASSKATEAFF. CDR3 coding DNA: TGTGCCAGCAGCAAGGCCACTGAAGCTTTCTTT.

This clonotype has a handful of counts. The V call is TRBV5-6, the J call TRBJ2-3, with unresolved D. Germline V lookup: CDR1 SGHDT, CDR2 YYEEEE. The CDR3 spans 16 residues. Trimming took 0 bases from V and 2 from J, leaving 13 bases between them. DNA of the CDR3: TGTGCCAGCAGCTTGGTTGGAGCCTTCTCCACAGATACGCAGTATTTT. It codes for CASSLVGAFSTDTQYF.

This clonotype was observed a few times. The chain has TRBV5-6 and TRBJ1-2; no clear D. With 0 bases removed from V and 8 bases from J, the gap between germline ends came to 17 bases. CDR1 SGHDT and CDR2 YYEEEE come from the germline V gene. This CDR3 has 15 amino acids. The CDR3 nucleotides are TGTGCCAGCAGCTTGGAGGTACGTGCACTTGGAGGCTACACCTTC. The encoded protein is CASSLEVRALGGYTF.

The gene calls are TRBV28 and TRBJ2-1; maybe TRBD2 (7 bases). The CDR3 totals 15 residues. V lost 3 bases and J 9 bases, leaving 18 bases between the germline ends. CDR1 is MDHEN and CDR2 is SYDVKM in the germline V gene. The CDR3 region is CASSFGGRGGGEQFF. DNA for the CDR3: TGTGCCAGCAGTTTCGGGGGGAGAGGGGGTGGTGAGCAGTTCTTC. Combining the CDR3 with reference TRBV28 and TRBJ2-1 gives the whole variable domain DVKVTQSSRYLVKRTGEKVFLECVQDMDHENMFWYRQDPGLGLRLIYFSYDVKMKEKGDIPEGYSVSREKKERFSLILESASTNQTSMYLCASSFGGRGGGEQFFGPGTRLTVL.

V and J are TRBV7-2 and TRBJ1-1; D call uncertain. V was shortened by 1 base and J by 1 base, with 10 bases between the two germline ends. The CDR3 loop spans 15 amino acids. Germline CDR1 SGHTA, CDR2 FQGNSA. The CDR3 DNA reads as TGTGCCAGCAGCTTAGGGCGGCGTCCGAACACTGAAGCTTTCTTT. It encodes CASSLGRRPNTEAFF.

The sample holds a few counts of this clonotype. The rearrangement joins TRBV20-1 to TRBJ2-2, with TRBD2 identical over 12 bases. The germline V gene encodes CDR1 DFQATT and CDR2 SNEGSKA (reference sequence). The CDR3 loop spans 17 amino acids. After removal of 2 bases from V and 0 bases from J, the junction contained 4 bases not matched to a gene. CDR3 residues: CSARRLAGVSNTGELFF. CDR3 bases: TGCAGTGCTAGAAGACTAGCGGGAGTATCGAACACCGGGGAGCTGTTTTTT.

V usage is TRBV28 and J usage is TRBJ2-2, with 14 bases fitting TRBD2. The germline V gene encodes CDR1 MDHEN and CDR2 SYDVKM. CDR3 length: 19 residues. Trimming removed 5 bases from V and 4 bases from J; junction bases left unmatched: 12. The DNA for the CDR3 is TGTGCCAGCAGTCCTCCTCCGGGACTAGCGGGAGATAGCACCGGGGAGCTGTTTTTT. Its protein product is CASSPPPGLAGDSTGELFF.

The V gene is TRBV6-5, the J gene TRBJ2-3; tentatively, D is TRBD1 (6 bases). Germline V gene sequence: CDR1 MNHEY, CDR2 SVGAGI. Trimming shortened V by 6 bases and J by 3 bases, and 10 bases separated the two germline ends. The CDR3 covers 13 residues. DNA for the CDR3: TGTGCCAGCAGCCCAGGGGTTACAGATACGCAGTATTTT. Translating it yields CASSPGVTDTQYF.